The 14 T cell receptor beta chains presented below share a single source sample, sequenced in a study of blood T cell repertoires in COVID-19. Sequencing was performed with immunoSEQ multiplex PCR; in TCRdb, only in-frame clones are kept and a portion is missing. In the table there are some 170,000 clones, more than 65% of which are singletons. The sequenced material came from PBMCs or T cells enriched from blood (not recorded which). The receptor source for this set is a man aged 50 to 59 who had recovered from COVID-19.

This chain connects TRBV18 to TRBJ1-1; 7 bases fit TRBD1. Per the germline V gene, CDR1 is KGHSH and CDR2 is LQKENI. Losses at the gene ends were 2 bases for V and 0 bases for J; bases not matched to a gene: 6. CDR3 size: 16 residues. CDR3 residues: CASSPFQTGMNTEAFF. In DNA, the CDR3 is TGTGCCAGCTCACCATTCCAGACAGGGATGAACACTGAAGCTTTCTTT.

This clone has only one observation. The chain employs TRBV5-1 and TRBJ1-1; D might be TRBD1 (5 bases). The V gene's germline CDR1 is SGHRS and CDR2 YFSETQ. The CDR3 contains 14 residues. Trimming took 4 bases from V and 1 from J, leaving 11 bases between them. The CDR3 loop is CASSRQTENTEAFF. In nucleotides, the CDR3 is TGCGCCAGCAGCCGACAGACAGAGAACACTGAAGCTTTCTTT.

The gene calls are TRBV6-1 and TRBJ1-2; no clear D gene. V shed 2 bases and J shed 3 bases, with 7 bases lying between them. The CDR3 runs to 13 residues. The germline V gene encodes CDR1 MNHNS and CDR2 SASEGT. The CDR3 bases are TGTGCCAGCAGTGAAAGAGAAGACTATGGCTACACCTTC. This gives the protein CASSEREDYGYTF.

This clone was seen more than once but under ten times. The chain is built from TRBV18 and TRBJ2-7; D not resolved. Germline V gene sequence: CDR1 KGHSH, CDR2 LQKENI. Trimming pared 2 bases from V and 0 bases from J, leaving 14 bases between. The CDR3 length is 16 residues. The CDR3: CASSPVGGLSSYEQYF. The CDR3 DNA sequence: TGTGCCAGCTCACCAGTAGGCGGCCTGAGCTCCTACGAGCAGTACTTC.

This clone was picked up one time. The chain joins TRBV19 to TRBJ1-1; TRBD1 matches at 7 bases. J lost 11 bases, V lost 6 bases, and 24 bases had no gene match. CDR3 length: 17 amino acids. Per germline, CDR1 LNHDA and CDR2 SQIVND (reference sequence). CDR3 sequence: CASSLSGQGVMVEIAFF. In DNA, the CDR3 is TGTGCCAGTAGCCTCAGCGGGCAGGGGGTCATGGTCGAAATTGCTTTCTTT. The variable domain in full, completed from reference TRBV19 and TRBJ1-1, reads DGGITQSPKYLFRKEGQNVTLSCEQNLNHDAMYWYRQDPGQGLRLIYYSQIVNDFQKGDIAEGYSVSREKKESFPLTVTSAQKNPTAFYLCASSLSGQGVMVEIAFFGQGTRLTVV.

The chain uses TRBV9 and TRBJ1-2; 7 bases fit TRBD1. Germline values: CDR1 SGDLS, CDR2 YYNGEE. CDR3 length: 16 residues. Trimming removed 0 bases from V and 0 bases from J; junction bases left unmatched: 5. Here the CDR3 reads CASSVATGVANYGYTF. The CDR3 coding sequence is TGTGCCAGCAGCGTAGCTACAGGGGTAGCTAACTATGGCTACACCTTC. The complete variable domain, with remaining parts taken from reference TRBV9 and TRBJ1-2, reads DSGVTQTPKHLITATGQRVTLRCSPRSGDLSVYWYQQSLDQGLQFLIQYYNGEERAKGNILERFSAQQFPDLHSELNLSSLELGDSALYFCASSVATGVANYGYTFGSGTRLTVV.

The V and J genes are TRBV18 and TRBJ2-7; tentative D call: TRBD2 (6 bases). CDR1 KGHSH and CDR2 LQKENI come from the germline V gene. This CDR3 is 13 amino acids long. The V end was cut by 2 bases, the J end by 5 bases, with 10 bases between. The CDR3 sequence is CASSPGGAHEQYF. As DNA, the CDR3 is TGTGCCAGCTCACCAGGCGGGGCCCACGAGCAGTACTTC. Variable domain in full (rest from reference TRBV18 and TRBJ2-7): NAGVMQNPRHLVRRRGQEARLRCSPMKGHSHVYWYRQLPEEGLKFMVYLQKENIIDESGMPKERFSAEFPKEGPSILRIQQVVRGDSAAYFCASSPGGAHEQYFGPGTRLTVT.

V usage is TRBV27 and J usage is TRBJ2-7, with TRBD1 as a possible D gene (5 bases). Trimming stripped 2 bases from V and 2 bases from J, with 7 bases between. The germline V gene has CDR1 MNHEY and CDR2 SMNVEV (reference sequence). The CDR3 contains 13 residues. The CDR3 loop reads CASSLKGTYEQYF. CDR3 in DNA: TGTGCCAGCAGTTTAAAGGGGACCTACGAGCAGTACTTC.

The chain is built from TRBV3-1 (or the pseudogene TRBV3-2) and TRBJ1-1; D is uncertain. V lost 4 bases and J 0 bases, leaving 12 bases between the germline ends. The CDR3 covers 15 residues. Germline CDR1 LGHDT, CDR2 YNNKEL (reference sequence). This CDR3 is CASSPPEHMNTEAFF. CDR3 sequence (DNA): TGTGCCAGCAGCCCCCCGGAGCACATGAACACTGAAGCTTTCTTT.

V is TRBV5-1 and J is TRBJ2-1; D remains ambiguous. This CDR3 has 12 residues. The V end lost 1 base, the J end lost 7 bases, and 6 bases lay between the germline ends. Germline CDR1 reads SGHRS; CDR2 reads YFSETQ. The chain's CDR3 is CASSLTHNEQFF. CDR3 sequence (DNA): TGCGCCAGCAGCTTGACTCATAATGAGCAGTTCTTC.

The chain joins TRBV19 to TRBJ2-3; a weak D match, TRBD1 (5 bases). CDR1 LNHDA and CDR2 SQIVND come from the germline V gene (reference sequence). Trimming left V 5 bases short and J 5 bases short, with 8 bases between. CDR3 length equals 12 residues. This CDR3 reads CASSPQGDTQYF. The DNA of the CDR3 is TGTGCCAGTAGTCCCCAGGGAGATACGCAGTATTTT.

The V call is TRBV28, the J call TRBJ2-1, with TRBD2 matching over 8 bases. The V segment lost 3 bases and the J segment 9 bases; nucleotides outside the gene matches: 13. This CDR3 has 16 residues. Germline loops: CDR1 MDHEN, CDR2 SYDVKM. In DNA form, the CDR3 reads TGTGCCAGCAGTTTTTTGAGAAGCGGGGGTGGTCTTGAGCAGTTCTTC. As protein: CASSFLRSGGGLEQFF.

This chain connects TRBV18 to TRBJ1-2; 9 nucleotides agree with TRBD1. The CDR3 totals 15 residues. V lost 6 bases to trimming and J lost 6 bases; unmatched junction nucleotides: 11. In germline, CDR1 is KGHSH, CDR2 LQKENI. The CDR3 protein is CASSRDRDFGHGYTF. In DNA form, the CDR3 reads TGTGCCAGCTCCCGGGACAGGGATTTTGGACATGGCTACACCTTC.

The chain couples TRBV16 to TRBJ2-3; D is undetermined. There are 14 residues in the CDR3. Germline V lookup: CDR1 KGHSY, CDR2 FQNENV. Trimming removed 2 bases from V and 7 bases from J, with 13 bases in between. The CDR3 nucleotides are TGTGCCAGCAGCCAAAGCGACTCGCTGAATACGCAGTATTTT. It is translated as CASSQSDSLNTQYF.